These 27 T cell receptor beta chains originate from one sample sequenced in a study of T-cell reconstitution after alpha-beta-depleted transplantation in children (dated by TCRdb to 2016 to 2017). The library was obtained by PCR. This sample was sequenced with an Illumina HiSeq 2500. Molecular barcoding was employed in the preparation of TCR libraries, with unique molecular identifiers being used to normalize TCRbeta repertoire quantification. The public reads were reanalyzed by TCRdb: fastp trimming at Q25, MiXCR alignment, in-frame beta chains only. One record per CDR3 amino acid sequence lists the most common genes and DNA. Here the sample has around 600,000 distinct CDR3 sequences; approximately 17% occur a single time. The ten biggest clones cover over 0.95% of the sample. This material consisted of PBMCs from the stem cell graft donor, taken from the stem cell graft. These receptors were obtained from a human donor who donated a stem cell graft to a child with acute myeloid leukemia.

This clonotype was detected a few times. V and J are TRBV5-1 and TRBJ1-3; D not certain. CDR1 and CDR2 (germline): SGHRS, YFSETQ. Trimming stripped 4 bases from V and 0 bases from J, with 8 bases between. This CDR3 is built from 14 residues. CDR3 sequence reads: CASSPDFSGNTIYF. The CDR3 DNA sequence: TGCGCCAGCAGCCCTGATTTCTCTGGAAACACCATATATTTT.

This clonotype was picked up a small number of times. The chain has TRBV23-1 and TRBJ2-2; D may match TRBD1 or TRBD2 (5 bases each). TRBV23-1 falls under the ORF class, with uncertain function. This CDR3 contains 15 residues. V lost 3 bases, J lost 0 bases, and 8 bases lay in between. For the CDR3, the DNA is TGCGCCAGCAGTCAGGGGGACCCGAACACCGGGGAGCTGTTTTTT. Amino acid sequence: CASSQGDPNTGELFF.

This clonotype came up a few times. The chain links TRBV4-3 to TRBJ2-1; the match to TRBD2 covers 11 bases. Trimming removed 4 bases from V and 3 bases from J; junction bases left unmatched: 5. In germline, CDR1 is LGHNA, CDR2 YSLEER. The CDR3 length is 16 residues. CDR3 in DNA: TGCGCCAGCAGCCGCCGACTAGCGGGGAACTACAATGAGCAGTTCTTC. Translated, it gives CASSRRLAGNYNEQFF.

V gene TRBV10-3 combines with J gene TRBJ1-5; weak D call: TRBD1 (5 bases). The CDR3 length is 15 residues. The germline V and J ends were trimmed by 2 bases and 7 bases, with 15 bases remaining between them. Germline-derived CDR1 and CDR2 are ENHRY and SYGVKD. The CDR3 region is CAISEGGGAEQPQHF. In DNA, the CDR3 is TGTGCCATCAGTGAGGGGGGGGGAGCGGAGCAGCCCCAGCATTTT.

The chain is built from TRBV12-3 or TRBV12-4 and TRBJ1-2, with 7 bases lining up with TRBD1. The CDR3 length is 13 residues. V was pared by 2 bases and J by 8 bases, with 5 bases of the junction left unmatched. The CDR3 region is CASSLKGAAGYTF. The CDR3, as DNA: TGTGCCAGCAGTTTAAAGGGGGCGGCGGGCTACACCTTC.

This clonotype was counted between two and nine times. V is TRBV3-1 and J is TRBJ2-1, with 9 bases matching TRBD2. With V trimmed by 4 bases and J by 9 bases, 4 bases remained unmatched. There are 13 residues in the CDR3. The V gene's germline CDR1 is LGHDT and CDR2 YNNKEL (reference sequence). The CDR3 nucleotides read TGTGCCAGCAGCCCTAGCGGGGTGGGTGAGCAGTTCTTC. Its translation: CASSPSGVGEQFF.

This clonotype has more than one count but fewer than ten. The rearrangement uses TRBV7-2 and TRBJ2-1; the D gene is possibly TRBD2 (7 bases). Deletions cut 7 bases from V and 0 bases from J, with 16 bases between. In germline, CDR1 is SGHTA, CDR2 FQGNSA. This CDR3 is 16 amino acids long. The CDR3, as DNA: TGTGCCAGCAACGGGGGCGGGGGCAACTCCTACAATGAGCAGTTCTTC. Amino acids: CASNGGGGNSYNEQFF.

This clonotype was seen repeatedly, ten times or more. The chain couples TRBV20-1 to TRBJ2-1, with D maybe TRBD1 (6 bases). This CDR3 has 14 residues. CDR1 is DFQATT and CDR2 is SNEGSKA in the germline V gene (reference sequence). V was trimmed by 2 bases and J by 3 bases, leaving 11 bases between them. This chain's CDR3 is CSARHRTDYNEQFF. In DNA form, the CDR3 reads TGCAGTGCTAGACATAGGACAGACTACAATGAGCAGTTCTTC.

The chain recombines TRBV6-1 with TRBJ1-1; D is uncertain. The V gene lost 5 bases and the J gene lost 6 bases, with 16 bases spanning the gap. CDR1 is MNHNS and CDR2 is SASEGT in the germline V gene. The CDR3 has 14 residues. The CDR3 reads CASSNLPGRPEAFF. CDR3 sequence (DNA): TGTGCCAGCAGTAATCTACCCGGCCGGCCTGAAGCTTTCTTT.

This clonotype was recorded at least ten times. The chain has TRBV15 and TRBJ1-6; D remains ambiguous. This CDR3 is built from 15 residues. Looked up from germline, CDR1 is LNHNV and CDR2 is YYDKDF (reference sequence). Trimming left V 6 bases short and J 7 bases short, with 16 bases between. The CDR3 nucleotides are TGTGCCACCAGGGCGATGGAAGGGATAAATTCACCCCTCCACTTT. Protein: CATRAMEGINSPLHF.

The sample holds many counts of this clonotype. The CDR3 is CSARKLAEYQETQYF. The CDR3 DNA sequence: TGCAGTGCTCGGAAACTAGCGGAATACCAAGAGACCCAGTACTTC. The J gene is TRBJ2-5, the V gene TRBV20-1, with 8 nucleotides matching TRBD2. The germline V gene has CDR1 DFQATT and CDR2 SNEGSKA (reference sequence). The CDR3 has 15 amino acids. Trimming took 5 bases from V and 0 from J; bases not matched to a gene: 8.

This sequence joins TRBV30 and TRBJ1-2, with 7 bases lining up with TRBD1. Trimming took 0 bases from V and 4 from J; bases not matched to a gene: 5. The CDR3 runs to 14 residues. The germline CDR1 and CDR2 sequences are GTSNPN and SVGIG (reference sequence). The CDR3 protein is CAWSVLAGGYGYTF. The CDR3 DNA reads TGTGCCTGGAGTGTACTGGCAGGGGGCTATGGCTACACCTTC.

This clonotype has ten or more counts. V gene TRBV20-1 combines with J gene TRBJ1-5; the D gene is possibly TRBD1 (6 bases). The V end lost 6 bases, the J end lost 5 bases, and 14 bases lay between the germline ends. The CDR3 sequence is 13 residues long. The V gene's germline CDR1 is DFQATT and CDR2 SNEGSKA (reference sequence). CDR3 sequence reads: CSALDRLDQPQHF. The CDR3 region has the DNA TGCAGTGCCCTAGACAGGTTAGATCAGCCCCAGCATTTT.

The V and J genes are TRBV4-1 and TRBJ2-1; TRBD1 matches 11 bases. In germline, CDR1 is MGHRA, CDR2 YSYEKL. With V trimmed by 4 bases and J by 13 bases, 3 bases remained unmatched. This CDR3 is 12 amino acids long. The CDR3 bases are TGCGCCAGCAGCCTGGACAGGGGGCCCCAGTTCTTC. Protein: CASSLDRGPQFF.

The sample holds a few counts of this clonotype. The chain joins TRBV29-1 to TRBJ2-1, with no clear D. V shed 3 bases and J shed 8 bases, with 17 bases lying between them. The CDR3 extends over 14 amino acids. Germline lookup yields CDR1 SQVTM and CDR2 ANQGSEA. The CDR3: CSVEVPSNVDEQFF. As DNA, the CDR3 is TGCAGCGTTGAGGTACCCTCAAACGTCGATGAGCAGTTCTTC.

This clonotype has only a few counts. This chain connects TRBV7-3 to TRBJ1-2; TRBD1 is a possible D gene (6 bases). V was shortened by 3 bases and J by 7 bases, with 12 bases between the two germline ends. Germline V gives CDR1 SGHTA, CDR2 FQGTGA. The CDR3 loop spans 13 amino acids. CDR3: CASSLAEGGGYTF. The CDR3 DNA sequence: TGTGCCAGCAGCTTGGCGGAAGGGGGTGGCTACACCTTC.

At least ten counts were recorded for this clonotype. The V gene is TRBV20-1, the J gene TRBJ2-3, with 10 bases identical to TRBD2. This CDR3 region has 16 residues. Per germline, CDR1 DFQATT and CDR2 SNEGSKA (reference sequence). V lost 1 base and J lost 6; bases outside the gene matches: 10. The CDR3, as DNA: TGCAGTGCTAGAGGAACAGCGGGGGGGACCTGGGATACGCAGTATTTT. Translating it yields CSARGTAGGTWDTQYF.

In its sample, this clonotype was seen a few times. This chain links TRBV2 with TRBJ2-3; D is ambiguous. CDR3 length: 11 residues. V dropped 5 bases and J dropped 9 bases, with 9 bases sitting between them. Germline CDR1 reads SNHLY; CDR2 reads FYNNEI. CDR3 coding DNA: TGTGCCAGCAGTTTAGGGTTGACGCAGTATTTT. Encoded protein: CASSLGLTQYF.

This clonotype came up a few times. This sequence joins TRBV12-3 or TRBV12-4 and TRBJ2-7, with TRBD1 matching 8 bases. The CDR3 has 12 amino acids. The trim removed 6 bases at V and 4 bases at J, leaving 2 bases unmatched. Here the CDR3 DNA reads TGTGCCAGCAGGCGACAGGGGTACGAGCAGTACTTC. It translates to CASRRQGYEQYF.

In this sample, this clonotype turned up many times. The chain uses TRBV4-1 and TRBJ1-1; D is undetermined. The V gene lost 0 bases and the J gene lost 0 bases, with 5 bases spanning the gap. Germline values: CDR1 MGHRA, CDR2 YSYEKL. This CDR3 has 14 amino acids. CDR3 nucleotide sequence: TGCGCCAGCAGCCAAGAGGGGATGAACACTGAAGCTTTCTTT. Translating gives CASSQEGMNTEAFF.

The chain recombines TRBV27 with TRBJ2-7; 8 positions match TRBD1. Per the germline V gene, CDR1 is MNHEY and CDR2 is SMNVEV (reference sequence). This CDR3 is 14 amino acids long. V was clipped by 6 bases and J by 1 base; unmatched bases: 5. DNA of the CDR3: TGTGCCAGCAGCCGACAGGGGCCATCCTACGAGCAGTACTTC. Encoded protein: CASSRQGPSYEQYF.

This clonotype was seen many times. The CDR3 region is CSADDSSRRTDTQYF. In DNA form, the CDR3 reads TGCAGTGCTGATGACAGCTCCCGTCGCACAGATACGCAGTATTTT. This chain connects TRBV20-1 to TRBJ2-3; tentatively, D is TRBD1 (5 bases). V was pared by 5 bases and J by 1 base, with 16 bases between. Germline V gene sequence: CDR1 DFQATT, CDR2 SNEGSKA (reference sequence). The CDR3 loop spans 15 amino acids.

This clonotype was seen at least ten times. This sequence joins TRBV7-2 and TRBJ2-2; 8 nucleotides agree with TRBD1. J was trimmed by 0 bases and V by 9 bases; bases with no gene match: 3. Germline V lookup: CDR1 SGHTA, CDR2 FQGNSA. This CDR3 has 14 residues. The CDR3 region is CASQGASNTGELFF. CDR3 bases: TGTGCCAGTCAGGGGGCCTCGAACACCGGGGAGCTGTTTTTT.

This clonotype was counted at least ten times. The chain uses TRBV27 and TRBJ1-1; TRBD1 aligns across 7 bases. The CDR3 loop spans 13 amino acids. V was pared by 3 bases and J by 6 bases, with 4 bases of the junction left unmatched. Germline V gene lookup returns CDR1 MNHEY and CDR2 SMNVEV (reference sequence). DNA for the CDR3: TGTGCCAGCAGTTTCCTGGGACAGCCTGAAGCTTTCTTT. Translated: CASSFLGQPEAFF.

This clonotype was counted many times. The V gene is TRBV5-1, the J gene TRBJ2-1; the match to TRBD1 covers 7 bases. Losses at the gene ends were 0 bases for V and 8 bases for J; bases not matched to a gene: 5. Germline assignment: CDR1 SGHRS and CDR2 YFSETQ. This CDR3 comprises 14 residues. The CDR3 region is CASSLGTGAHEQFF. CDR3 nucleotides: TGCGCCAGCAGCTTGGGAACAGGGGCGCATGAGCAGTTCTTC.

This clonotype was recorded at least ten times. Written as DNA, the CDR3 is TGTGCCAGCAGAGAGGTCAGGGGCTATGGCTACACCTTC. Its translation is CASREVRGYGYTF. The chain carries TRBV28 and TRBJ1-2; D perhaps matches TRBD1 (6 bases). The CDR3 runs to 13 residues. V lost 6 bases, J lost 4 bases, and 12 bases lay in between. Germline loops: CDR1 MDHEN, CDR2 SYDVKM.

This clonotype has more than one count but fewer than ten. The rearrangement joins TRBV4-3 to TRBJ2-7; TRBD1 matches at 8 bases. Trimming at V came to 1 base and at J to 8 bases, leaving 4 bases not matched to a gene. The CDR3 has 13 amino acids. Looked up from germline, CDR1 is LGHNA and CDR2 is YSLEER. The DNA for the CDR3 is TGCGCCAGCAGCCAAGTTGACAGGGGACAGCAGTACTTC. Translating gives CASSQVDRGQQYF.